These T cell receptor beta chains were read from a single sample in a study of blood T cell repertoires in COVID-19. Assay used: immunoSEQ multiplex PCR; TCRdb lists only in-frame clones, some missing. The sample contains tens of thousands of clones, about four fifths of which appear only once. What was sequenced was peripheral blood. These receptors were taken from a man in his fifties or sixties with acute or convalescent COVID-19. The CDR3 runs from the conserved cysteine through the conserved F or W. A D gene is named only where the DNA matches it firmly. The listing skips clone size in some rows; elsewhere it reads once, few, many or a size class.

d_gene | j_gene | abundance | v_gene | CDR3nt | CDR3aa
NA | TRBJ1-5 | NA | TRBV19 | TGTGCCAGTAGTCCCCCCCAGGGATTTAGCAATCAGCCCCAGCATTTT | CASSPPQGFSNQPQHF
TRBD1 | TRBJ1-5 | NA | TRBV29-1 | TGCAGCGTTTTACAGGGGTCGCGGGGTCAGCCCCAGCATTTT | CSVLQGSRGQPQHF
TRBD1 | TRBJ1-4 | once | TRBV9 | TGTGCCAGCAGCGGAGGACAGGGGGAAAAACTGTTTTTT | CASSGGQGEKLFF
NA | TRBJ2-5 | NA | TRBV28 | TGTGCCAGCAGCTCCTTCACTGAGACCCAGTACTTC | CASSSFTETQYF
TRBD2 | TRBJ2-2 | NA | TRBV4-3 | TGCGCCAGCAGCGCTGGCGGGCCAACGGGGGGCGGGGAGCTGTTTTTT | CASSAGGPTGGGELFF
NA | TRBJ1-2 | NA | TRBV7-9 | TGTGCCAGCAGCGCCAGGAGGGGCTACACCTTC | CASSARRGYTF
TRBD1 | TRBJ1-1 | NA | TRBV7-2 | TGTGCCAGCAGTTTGACAGGGGAAGGCGGTCGGGCTTTCTTT | CASSLTGEGGRAFF
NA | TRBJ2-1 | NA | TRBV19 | TGTGCCAGTAGTACCGTAAACAATGAGCAGTTCTTC | CASSTVNNEQFF
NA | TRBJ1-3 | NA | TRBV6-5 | TGTGCCAGCAGGAAACAGGGTGATGGAAACACCATATATTTT | CASRKQGDGNTIYF
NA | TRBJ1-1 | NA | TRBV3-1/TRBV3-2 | TGTGCCAGCAGCCTGACACGAGACACTGAAGCTTTCTTT | CASSLTRDTEAFF
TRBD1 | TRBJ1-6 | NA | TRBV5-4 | TGTGCCAGCAGCTTACCTGGACAGGCACCCGGTAATTCACCCCTCCACTTT | CASSLPGQAPGNSPLHF
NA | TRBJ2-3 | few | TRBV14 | TGTGCCAGCAGCCAAGACGACTACTACACAGATACGCAGTATTTT | CASSQDDYYTDTQYF
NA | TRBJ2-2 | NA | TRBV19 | TGTGCCAGTAGTCTCTTCCAGGGGACCGGGGAGCTGTTTTTT | CASSLFQGTGELFF
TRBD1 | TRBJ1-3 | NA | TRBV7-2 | TGTGCCAGCAGCACCTCGACAGGGTCTGGAAACACCATATATTTT | CASSTSTGSGNTIYF
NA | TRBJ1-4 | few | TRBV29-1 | TGCAGCGCATCAACAGGGTACAATGAAAAACTGTTTTTT | CSASTGYNEKLFF
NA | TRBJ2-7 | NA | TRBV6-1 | TGTGCCAGCAGTGAATCCATCTACGAGCAGTACTTC | CASSESIYEQYF
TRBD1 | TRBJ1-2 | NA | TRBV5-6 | TGTGCCAGCAGCCCAGGGGGGTATAACTATGGCTACACCTTC | CASSPGGYNYGYTF
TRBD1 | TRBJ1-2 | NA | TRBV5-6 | TGTGCCAGCAGCCCGGGGACAGGGAAAGACTATGGCTACACCTTC | CASSPGTGKDYGYTF
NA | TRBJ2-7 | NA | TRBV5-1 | TGCGCCAGCAGCCCCCGGCAGGTTCTCTACGAGCAGTACTTC | CASSPRQVLYEQYF
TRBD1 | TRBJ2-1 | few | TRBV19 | TGTGCCAGTAGTATGGAGGGCAGGGGGCGCAATGAGCAGTTCTTC | CASSMEGRGRNEQFF
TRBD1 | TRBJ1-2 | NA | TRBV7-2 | TGTGCCAGCAGCACGGGACAGGGCAGATATGGCTACACCTTC | CASSTGQGRYGYTF
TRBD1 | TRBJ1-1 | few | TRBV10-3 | TGTGCCATCAGGCCCGGGACAGGGAACACTGAAGCTTTCTTT | CAIRPGTGNTEAFF
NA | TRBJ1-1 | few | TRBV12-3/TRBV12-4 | TGTGCCAGCAGTCGTCAGGGCACTGAAGCTTTCTTT | CASSRQGTEAFF
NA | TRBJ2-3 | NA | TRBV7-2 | TGTGCCAGCAGCTTCACAGGGCTGTCAGATACGCAGTATTTT | CASSFTGLSDTQYF
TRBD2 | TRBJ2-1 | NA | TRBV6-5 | TGTGCCAGCATCCGGGGGGGACTAGCCCCAAATGAGCAGTTCTTC | CASIRGGLAPNEQFF
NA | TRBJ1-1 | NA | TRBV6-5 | TGTGCCAGCAGTCCGTCGGTACGTACCCAAGCTTTCTTT | CASSPSVRTQAFF
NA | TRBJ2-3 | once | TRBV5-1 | TGCGCCAGCAGCTTGGAGACTTCCGTTAGCACAGATACGCAGTATTTT | CASSLETSVSTDTQYF
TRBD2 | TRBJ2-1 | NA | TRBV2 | TGTGCCAGCAGGGTGACTAGCGGGGACTACAATGAGCAGTTCTTC | CASRVTSGDYNEQFF